These 4 T cell receptor beta chains share one sample of origin, sequenced in a study of T cell changes during pregnancy in multiple sclerosis (dated by TCRdb to between 2019 and 2020). Library preparation was by the immunoSEQ multiplex PCR assay. The table was pulled from immuneACCESS by TCRdb, which kept in-frame rearrangements only. Such tables lose some clones; where checked, under half of the loss comes from unresolved V genes, and the rest has no known cause. Here the sample has about 110,000 clones; less than 95% occur a single time. The ten largest clones add up to just under 0.8% of the sample. The sequences come from peripheral blood, collected in the third trimester of pregnancy. The receptors shown here come from a female donor in good health, enrolled as a control in a pregnancy study.

The chain links TRBV4-1 to TRBJ1-5; D ambiguous. V lost 0 bases, J lost 3 bases, and 6 bases lay in between. The V gene's germline CDR1 is MGHRA and CDR2 YSYEKL. This CDR3 contains 14 residues. The CDR3 sequence is CASSQDRNNQPQHF. DNA of the CDR3: TGCGCCAGCAGCCAAGATCGTAACAATCAGCCCCAGCATTTT.

The genes are TRBV6-5 and TRBJ2-3; TRBD2 aligns across 7 bases. The CDR3 has 14 amino acids. Per germline, CDR1 MNHEY and CDR2 SVGAGI. After removal of 6 bases from V and 6 bases from J, the junction contained 9 bases not matched to a gene. The CDR3 protein is CASRKSGVQDTQYF. The CDR3 coding sequence is TGTGCCAGCAGGAAAAGCGGGGTTCAGGATACGCAGTATTTT.

The chain has TRBV19 and TRBJ1-6; 7 bases are shared with TRBD1. Germline assignment: CDR1 LNHDA and CDR2 SQIVND (reference sequence). V dropped 5 bases and J dropped 12; count of bases not matched to a gene: 7. There are 13 residues in the CDR3. CDR3 in DNA: TGTGCCAGTAGTGGGGACAGACATGAACCCCTCCACTTT. It yields the protein CASSGDRHEPLHF.

Here the CDR3 DNA reads TGTGCCAGCACCTGGGGCAGGGGGTACATGAACACTGAAGCTTTCTTT. Translation gives CASTWGRGYMNTEAFF. The chain has TRBV5-4 and TRBJ1-1; 7 bases agree with TRBD1. V lost 6 bases, J lost 0 bases, and 11 bases stayed unmatched. CDR3 size: 16 residues. Germline assignment: CDR1 SGHNT and CDR2 YYREEE (reference sequence).